The 10 T cell receptor beta chains in this list originate from one sample, sequenced in a study of cytomegalovirus exposure and HLA in healthy donors. The primer mix had 60 Vbeta and 13 Jbeta primers. Measured with immunoSEQ multiplex PCR; TCRdb has only the in-frame clones, and not every one. This sample has about 130,000 clones, with over 60% found just once. The sample taken for sequencing was PBMCs. The receptors originated from a human donor in good health.

This clone has only a few counts. The rearrangement uses TRBV19 and TRBJ1-2, with a possible D match to TRBD1 (6 bases). The V end was cut by 7 bases, the J end by 4 bases, with 13 bases between. Germline V gene sequence: CDR1 LNHDA, CDR2 SQIVND (reference sequence). This CDR3 comprises 13 residues. The CDR3 is CASIETGSYGYTF. The CDR3 DNA sequence: TGTGCCAGTATCGAAACAGGGAGCTATGGCTACACCTTC.

The rearrangement joins TRBV10-3 to TRBJ1-1, with D hard to call. Trimming left V 2 bases short and J 6 bases short, with 7 bases between. CDR3 length: 12 amino acids. Germline assignment: CDR1 ENHRY and CDR2 SYGVKD. This CDR3 reads CAISEGRPEAFF. In nucleotides, the CDR3 is TGTGCCATCAGTGAGGGCCGCCCTGAAGCTTTCTTT.

The CDR3 here is CASSATGTGRHEQYF. CDR3 sequence (DNA): TGTGCCAGCAGCGCAACCGGGACTGGACGGCACGAGCAGTACTTC. The J gene is TRBJ2-5, the V gene TRBV9; a weak D match, TRBD2 (6 bases). TRBJ2-7 matches the DNA end more closely, so the J call is doubtful. Germline V gene lookup returns CDR1 SGDLS and CDR2 YYNGEE. The CDR3 length is 15 residues.

This chain joins TRBV6-1 and TRBJ2-5, with 8 nucleotides matching TRBD1. The V and J ends lost 8 bases and 5 bases, in that order; junction bases with no gene match: 4. Per the germline V gene, CDR1 is MNHNS and CDR2 is SASEGT. The CDR3 loop spans 12 amino acids. In nucleotides, the CDR3 is TGTGCCAGCCTTAACAGGGGGGAGACCCAGTACTTC. It yields the protein CASLNRGETQYF.

The rearrangement uses TRBV9 and TRBJ1-3, with D maybe TRBD1 (5 bases). From germline, CDR1 is SGDLS and CDR2 YYNGEE. Trimming left V 4 bases short and J 0 bases short, with 26 bases between. The CDR3 loop spans 20 amino acids. The CDR3 coding sequence is TGTGCCAGCAGCCGGGGGAGTTTGGCAGGTTCATCTATCTCTGGAAACACCATATATTTT. Encoded protein: CASSRGSLAGSSISGNTIYF.

The chain employs TRBV28 and TRBJ1-2; 8 bases agree with TRBD1. Germline V CDR1 and CDR2: MDHEN, SYDVKM. The CDR3 has 18 amino acids. J gave up 0 bases and V 5 bases, and 14 bases lay outside the gene matches. The CDR3, as DNA: TGTGCCAGCAGTCTTCCTGGGACAGGTGTAGTTGCTAACTATGGCTACACCTTC. It codes for CASSLPGTGVVANYGYTF.

The rearrangement joins TRBV5-5 to TRBJ1-2, with a tentative D call TRBD1 (6 bases). CDR3 size: 14 residues. In germline, CDR1 is SGHKS, CDR2 YYEKEE (reference sequence). The V end was cut by 0 bases, the J end by 6 bases, with 12 bases between. CDR3 region: CASSLVAGAHGYTF. CDR3 coding DNA: TGTGCCAGCAGCTTGGTGGCGGGGGCCCATGGCTACACCTTC.

V gene TRBV15 combines with J gene TRBJ2-7; maybe TRBD1 (6 bases). Deletions cut 6 bases from V and 6 bases from J, with 21 bases between. Germline assignment: CDR1 LNHNV and CDR2 YYDKDF (reference sequence). This CDR3 comprises 15 residues. The CDR3 here is CATSQSLGQWVEQYF. In DNA, the CDR3 is TGTGCCACCAGTCAGAGCCTCGGACAGTGGGTCGAGCAGTACTTC.

For this clone: Mismatch with germline at one junction end may stem from a read error. The V and J genes are TRBV10-3 and TRBJ2-4; D is possibly TRBD2 (5 bases). Germline CDR1 is ENHRY and CDR2 is SYGVKD. The CDR3 has 14 amino acids. The CDR3 region has the DNA TGTGCCAGCAGTTACAAGGGAGTGGAAAACATTCAGTACTTC. Translation: CASSYKGVENIQYF.

This rearrangement joins TRBV7-2 to TRBJ1-3; 9 bases fit TRBD1. With 2 bases clipped from V and 0 bases from J, the junction kept 8 bases outside the gene matches. This CDR3 contains 18 residues. Germline CDR1 and CDR2: SGHTA and FQGNSA. CDR3 in DNA: TGTGCCAGCAGCTTACACCTTGGACAGGGGTACTCTGGAAACACCATATATTTT. Its protein is CASSLHLGQGYSGNTIYF.